The 4 T cell receptor beta chains below come from one sample, sequenced in a study of T cell changes during pregnancy in multiple sclerosis. Sequencing used immunoSEQ multiplex PCR; TCRdb keeps in-frame clones, though not all of them. This sample has under 110,000 clones; just under 95% occur once, and the top ten carry 1.5% to 2%. The sample here was peripheral blood, taken after pregnancy. These receptors came from a female donor with multiple sclerosis, enrolled in a pregnancy study.

V gene TRBV30 combines with J gene TRBJ1-5; no firm D call. V lost 0 bases, J lost 4 bases, and 10 bases lay in between. The CDR3 extends over 14 amino acids. Germline lookup yields CDR1 GTSNPN and CDR2 SVGIG (reference sequence). Here the CDR3 reads CAWSVAQINQPQHF. The DNA of the CDR3 is TGTGCCTGGAGTGTTGCACAGATAAATCAGCCCCAGCATTTT. Variable domain in full (rest from reference TRBV30 and TRBJ1-5): SQTIHQWPATLVQPVGSPLSLECTVEGTSNPNLYWYRQAAGRGLQLLFYSVGIGQISSEVPQNLSASRPQDRQFILSSKKLLLSDSGFYLCAWSVAQINQPQHFGDGTRLSIL.

The chain combines TRBV18 with TRBJ1-2; D remains unclear. From germline, CDR1 is KGHSH and CDR2 LQKENI. The CDR3 has 15 amino acids. Trimming removed 0 bases from V and 5 bases from J, with 13 bases in between. CDR3 nucleotide sequence: TGTGCCAGCTCACCACCGGCAGGAAGGCTTTATGGCTACACCTTC. Its translation is CASSPPAGRLYGYTF. Drawing the rest from reference TRBV18 and TRBJ1-2, the complete variable domain is NAGVMQNPRHLVRRRGQEARLRCSPMKGHSHVYWYRQLPEEGLKFMVYLQKENIIDESGMPKERFSAEFPKEGPSILRIQQVVRGDSAAYFCASSPPAGRLYGYTFGSGTRLTVV.

V gene TRBV6-4 combines with J gene TRBJ1-5, with 10 bases that match TRBD1. J lost 4 bases, V lost 3 bases, and 9 bases had no gene match. The CDR3 sequence is 17 residues long. Germline CDR1 is MRHNA and CDR2 is SNTAGT. Here the CDR3 reads CASSDYTDRGENQPQHF. In nucleotides, the CDR3 is TGTGCCAGCAGTGATTACACGGACAGGGGGGAAAATCAGCCCCAGCATTTT.

The chain recombines TRBV7-3 with TRBJ2-1; 11 bases map to TRBD2. The germline V gene has CDR1 SGHTA and CDR2 FQGTGA. J lost 3 bases, V lost 4 bases, and 2 bases had no gene match. The CDR3 extends over 15 amino acids. CDR3 sequence (DNA): TGTGCCAGCAGCTCCACTAGCGGGGGCTACAATGAGCAGTTCTTC. Protein: CASSSTSGGYNEQFF.